Here is one TCR beta chain with its context. Its antigen is not known. The V gene end was trimmed by 3 bases and the J gene end by 7 bases; junction bases not matched to a gene: 12. The V gene's germline CDR1 is LGHDT and CDR2 YNNKEL (reference sequence). CDR3 size: 16 residues. Generated by immunoSEQ multiplex PCR, the TCRdb table keeps only in-frame clones and is missing some. The sample holds some 84,000 clones, approximately 86% seen once. The data are from a study of T cell responses to AZD1222 COVID-19 vaccine. Whole-study context: Recipients boosted at about 4 weeks or about 12 weeks are pooled. Findings and caveats of the study: Repertoires were obtained only post-peak T cell response. Clonal diversity was possibly underestimated; the donors were predominantly white British and more often female.

The sample here was peripheral blood, taken on day 0 of AZD1222 vaccination. The source is an adult in good health. This chain joins TRBV3-1 (or the pseudogene TRBV3-2) and TRBJ2-5; 9 bases agree with TRBD2. This CDR3 reads CASSHPGGRGTGTQYF. The CDR3 DNA sequence: TGTGCCAGCAGCCACCCGGGCGGGAGGGGAACAGGGACCCAGTACTTC.